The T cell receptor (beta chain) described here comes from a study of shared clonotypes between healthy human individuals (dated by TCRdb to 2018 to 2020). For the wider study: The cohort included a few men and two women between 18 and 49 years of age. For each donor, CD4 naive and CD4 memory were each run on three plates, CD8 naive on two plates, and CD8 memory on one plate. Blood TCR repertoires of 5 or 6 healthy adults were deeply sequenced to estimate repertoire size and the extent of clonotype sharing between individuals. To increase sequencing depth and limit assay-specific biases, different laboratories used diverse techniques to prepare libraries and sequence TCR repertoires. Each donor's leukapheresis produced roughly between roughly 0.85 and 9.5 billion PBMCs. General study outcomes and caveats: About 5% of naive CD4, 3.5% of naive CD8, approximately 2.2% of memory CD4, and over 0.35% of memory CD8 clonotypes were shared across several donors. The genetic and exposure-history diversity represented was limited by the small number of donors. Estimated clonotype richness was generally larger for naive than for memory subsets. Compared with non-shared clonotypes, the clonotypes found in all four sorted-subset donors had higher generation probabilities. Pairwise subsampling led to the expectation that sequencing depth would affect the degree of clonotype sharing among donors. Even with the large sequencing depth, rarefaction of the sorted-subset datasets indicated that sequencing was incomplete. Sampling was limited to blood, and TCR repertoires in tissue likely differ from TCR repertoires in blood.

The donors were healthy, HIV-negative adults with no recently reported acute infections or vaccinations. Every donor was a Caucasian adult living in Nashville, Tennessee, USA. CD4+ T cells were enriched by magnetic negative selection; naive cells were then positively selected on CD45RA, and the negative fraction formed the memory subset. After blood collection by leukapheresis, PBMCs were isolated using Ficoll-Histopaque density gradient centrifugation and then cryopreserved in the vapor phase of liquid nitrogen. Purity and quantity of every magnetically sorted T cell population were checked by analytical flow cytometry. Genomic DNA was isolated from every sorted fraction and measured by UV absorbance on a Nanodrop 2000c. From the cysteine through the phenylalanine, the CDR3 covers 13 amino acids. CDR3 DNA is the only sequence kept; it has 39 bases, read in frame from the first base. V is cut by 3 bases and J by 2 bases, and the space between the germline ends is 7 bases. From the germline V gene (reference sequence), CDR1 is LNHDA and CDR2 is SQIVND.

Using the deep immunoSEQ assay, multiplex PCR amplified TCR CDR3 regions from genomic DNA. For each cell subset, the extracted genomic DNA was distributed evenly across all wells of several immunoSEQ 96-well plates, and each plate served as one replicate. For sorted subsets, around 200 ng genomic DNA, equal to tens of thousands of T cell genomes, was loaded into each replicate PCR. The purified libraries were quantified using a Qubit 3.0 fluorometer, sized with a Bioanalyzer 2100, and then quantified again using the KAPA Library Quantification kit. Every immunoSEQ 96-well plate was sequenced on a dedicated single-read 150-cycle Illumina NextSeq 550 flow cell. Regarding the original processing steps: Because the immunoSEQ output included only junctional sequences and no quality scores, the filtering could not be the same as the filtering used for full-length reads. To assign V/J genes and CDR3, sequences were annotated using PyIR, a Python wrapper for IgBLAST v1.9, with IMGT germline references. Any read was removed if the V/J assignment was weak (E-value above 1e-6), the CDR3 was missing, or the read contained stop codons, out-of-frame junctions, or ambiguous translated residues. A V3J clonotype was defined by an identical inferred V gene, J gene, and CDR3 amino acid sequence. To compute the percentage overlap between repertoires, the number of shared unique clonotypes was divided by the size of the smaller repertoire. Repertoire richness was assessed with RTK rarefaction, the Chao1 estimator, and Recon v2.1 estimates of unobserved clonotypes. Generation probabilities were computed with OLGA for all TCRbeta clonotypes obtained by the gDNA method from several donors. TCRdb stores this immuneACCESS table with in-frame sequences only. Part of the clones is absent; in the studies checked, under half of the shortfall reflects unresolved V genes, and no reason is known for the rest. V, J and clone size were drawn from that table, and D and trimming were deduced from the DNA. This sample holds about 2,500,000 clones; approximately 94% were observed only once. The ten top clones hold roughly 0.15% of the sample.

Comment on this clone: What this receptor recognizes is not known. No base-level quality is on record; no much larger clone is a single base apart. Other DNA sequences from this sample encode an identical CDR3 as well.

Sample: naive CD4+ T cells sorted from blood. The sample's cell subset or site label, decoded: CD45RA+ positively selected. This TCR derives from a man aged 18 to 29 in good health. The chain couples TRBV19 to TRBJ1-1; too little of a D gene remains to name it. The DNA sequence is TGTGCCAGTAGTATTAGTGGTAACACTGAAGCTTTCTTT. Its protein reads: CASSISGNTEAFF.